Listed below are T cell receptor beta chains from one sample, sequenced in a study of regulatory T cells in long-lasting Graves disease. From the multiplex PCR reads, TCRdb called clonotypes with MiXCR, one entry per CDR3 protein. Counted here are approximately 470,000 distinct CDR3 sequences, around 15% occurring once; the ten biggest clones make up about 12%. The data were also submitted as part of a second study, on T cells in Graves' hyperthyroidism and ophthalmopathy.

The specimen comprised peripheral blood mononuclear cells (PBMCs), sampled at new diagnosis, from a patient treated with antithyroid drugs. These receptors were obtained from a man between 35 and 55 years old with Graves disease. Both conserved end residues are part of each CDR3. The D gene is left open where the match is weak. Clone size appears in some rows only: once, few, many, or a class for an expanded clone.

D gene: -
V gene: TRBV6-2/TRBV6-3
clone size: few
J gene: TRBJ2-7
CDR3 DNA: TGTGCCAGCAGTTATAAGGGGTACGAGCAGTACTTC
CDR3 protein: CASSYKGYEQYF

D gene: TRBD2
V gene: TRBV7-9
clone size: -
J gene: TRBJ2-5
CDR3 DNA: TGTGCCAGCAGTGTTCCGGGGGGGTTGGAGACCCAGTACTTC
CDR3 protein: CASSVPGGLETQYF

D gene: TRBD2
V gene: TRBV7-8
clone size: many
J gene: TRBJ2-3
CDR3 DNA: TGTGCCAGCAGCTTAACTAGCAGGGAGGGAGATACGCAGTATTTT
CDR3 protein: CASSLTSREGDTQYF

D gene: -
V gene: TRBV24-1
clone size: few
J gene: TRBJ2-3
CDR3 DNA: TGTGCCACCAGAGGCCCCGGCACAGATACGCAGTATTTT
CDR3 protein: CATRGPGTDTQYF

D gene: -
V gene: TRBV7-9
clone size: many
J gene: TRBJ2-5
CDR3 DNA: TGTGCCAGCAGCTTTCCGCGGGACCAAGGGTCCCAGTACTTC
CDR3 protein: CASSFPRDQGSQYF

D gene: TRBD2
V gene: TRBV12-3/TRBV12-4
clone size: -
J gene: TRBJ2-3
CDR3 DNA: TGTGCCAGCAGTTTATTAGCGGGAGGCTACTCAGATACGCAGTATTTT
CDR3 protein: CASSLLAGGYSDTQYF

D gene: TRBD1
V gene: TRBV2
clone size: many
J gene: TRBJ2-1
CDR3 DNA: TGTGCCAGCAGTCTCTACCGGGACAGGGGGTATGGTGAGCAGTTCTTC
CDR3 protein: CASSLYRDRGYGEQFF

D gene: TRBD1
V gene: TRBV12-3/TRBV12-4
clone size: many
J gene: TRBJ2-5
CDR3 DNA: TGTGCCAGCAGTTTAGGAAGACAGGGCGGAAAGACCCAGTACTTC
CDR3 protein: CASSLGRQGGKTQYF

D gene: -
V gene: TRBV6-2/TRBV6-3
clone size: -
J gene: TRBJ2-1
CDR3 DNA: TGTGCCAGCAGTGTACTAGCAATCAATGAGCAGTTCTTC
CDR3 protein: CASSVLAINEQFF

D gene: TRBD1
V gene: TRBV27
clone size: many
J gene: TRBJ2-7
CDR3 DNA: TGTGCCAGCAGTACCACAAGACAGGGCACCTACGAGCAGTACTTC
CDR3 protein: CASSTTRQGTYEQYF

D gene: TRBD2
V gene: TRBV12-3/TRBV12-4
clone size: many
J gene: TRBJ2-1
CDR3 DNA: TGTGCCACCCACCAAGGGGGACTAGCGGGAGTTTTTGAGCAGTTCTTC
CDR3 protein: CATHQGGLAGVFEQFF

D gene: -
V gene: TRBV14
clone size: -
J gene: TRBJ2-1
CDR3 DNA: TGTGCCAGCAGCCGCGACAGCCACTACAATGAGCAGTTCTTC
CDR3 protein: CASSRDSHYNEQFF

D gene: TRBD1
V gene: TRBV7-2
clone size: -
J gene: TRBJ2-1
CDR3 DNA: TGTGCCAGCAGCTTAGACCCACCGGGACAGGGAACAATGAAGCAGTTCTTC
CDR3 protein: CASSLDPPGQGTMKQFF

D gene: -
V gene: TRBV28
clone size: -
J gene: TRBJ2-4
CDR3 DNA: TGTGCCAGCACCCCAAGAGGGTATGCCAAAAACATTCAGTACTTC
CDR3 protein: CASTPRGYAKNIQYF

D gene: TRBD2
V gene: TRBV28
clone size: many
J gene: TRBJ2-1
CDR3 DNA: TGTGCCAGCAAAGGGACTAGGGAGTTTAATGAGCAGTTCTTC
CDR3 protein: CASKGTREFNEQFF

D gene: -
V gene: TRBV5-1
clone size: many
J gene: TRBJ2-1
CDR3 DNA: TGCGCCAGCAGCTTGGCAGGACCCTACAATGAGCAGTTCTTC
CDR3 protein: CASSLAGPYNEQFF

D gene: TRBD2
V gene: TRBV12-3/TRBV12-4
clone size: -
J gene: TRBJ2-2
CDR3 DNA: TGTGCCAGCAGTTCAGTAGCGGGAGGCACCGGGGAGCTGTTTTTT
CDR3 protein: CASSSVAGGTGELFF

D gene: -
V gene: TRBV5-1
clone size: -
J gene: TRBJ1-1
CDR3 DNA: TGCGCCAGCAGCCCCTCTAGGGCTGAAGCTTTCTTT
CDR3 protein: CASSPSRAEAFF

D gene: TRBD1
V gene: TRBV2
clone size: -
J gene: TRBJ2-1
CDR3 DNA: TGTGCCAGCACCGGGACAGCTTTTGAGCAGTTCTTC
CDR3 protein: CASTGTAFEQFF

D gene: -
V gene: TRBV6-1
clone size: many
J gene: TRBJ2-5
CDR3 DNA: TGTGCCAGCATTGTTAGGGCTGGGGCCCAAGAGACCCAGTACTTC
CDR3 protein: CASIVRAGAQETQYF

D gene: TRBD2
V gene: TRBV30
clone size: few
J gene: TRBJ2-1
CDR3 DNA: TGTGCCTGGAGTGGGGCGGGAGCGATGAGCTCCTACAATGAGCAGTTCTTC
CDR3 protein: CAWSGAGAMSSYNEQFF

D gene: -
V gene: TRBV2
clone size: -
J gene: TRBJ2-1
CDR3 DNA: TGTGCCAGCAGCCAAATTCTAGCGGAGCAGTTCTTC
CDR3 protein: CASSQILAEQFF

D gene: TRBD1
V gene: TRBV2
clone size: -
J gene: TRBJ2-6
CDR3 DNA: TGTGCCAGCCGGGACAGGGGCCGAGGCGGGGCCAACGTCCTGACTTTC
CDR3 protein: CASRDRGRGGANVLTF

D gene: TRBD1
V gene: TRBV29-1
clone size: -
J gene: TRBJ2-7
CDR3 DNA: TGCAGCGTTCACCAAATGGACAGGGAAGGAGACGAGCAGTACTTC
CDR3 protein: CSVHQMDREGDEQYF

D gene: TRBD2
V gene: TRBV28
clone size: many
J gene: TRBJ2-7
CDR3 DNA: TGTGCCAGCAGTTTGACTAGCGGGAGCTACGAGCAGTACTTC
CDR3 protein: CASSLTSGSYEQYF

D gene: -
V gene: TRBV29-1
clone size: many
J gene: TRBJ1-1
CDR3 DNA: TGCAGCGTTGAGGTGAACACTGAAGCTTTCTTT
CDR3 protein: CSVEVNTEAFF

D gene: -
V gene: TRBV24-1
clone size: -
J gene: TRBJ2-5
CDR3 DNA: TGTACCACCAGTGACCGGGGCACCGCCAGAAGAGGAGAGGCTCAAGAGACCCAGTACTTC
CDR3 protein: CTTSDRGTARRGEAQETQYF

D gene: TRBD1
V gene: TRBV27
clone size: many
J gene: TRBJ2-7
CDR3 DNA: TGTGCCAGCAGTAGACAGGGGGAGGACTACTCCTACGAGCAGTACTTC
CDR3 protein: CASSRQGEDYSYEQYF

D gene: -
V gene: TRBV6-1
clone size: many
J gene: TRBJ1-5
CDR3 DNA: TGTGCCATTGGTAAGGATCAGCCCCAGCATTTT
CDR3 protein: CAIGKDQPQHF

D gene: -
V gene: TRBV11-2
clone size: few
J gene: TRBJ2-2
CDR3 DNA: TGTGCCAGCAGCTTAGTGACTAGTTTAATTAGCACCGGGGAGCTGTTTTTT
CDR3 protein: CASSLVTSLISTGELFF

D gene: -
V gene: TRBV10-1
clone size: few
J gene: TRBJ2-2
CDR3 DNA: TGCGCCAGCAGTGTCGGCAGGGAAGGCACCGGGGAGCTGTTTTTT
CDR3 protein: CASSVGREGTGELFF

D gene: -
V gene: TRBV20-1
clone size: many
J gene: TRBJ2-3
CDR3 DNA: TGCAGTGCTAGAGATTCTTGGGACGAGTACCCAGATACGCAGTATTTT
CDR3 protein: CSARDSWDEYPDTQYF

D gene: -
V gene: TRBV11-2
clone size: -
J gene: TRBJ1-3
CDR3 DNA: TGTGCCAGCAGCCCAAGTGAAAACACCATATATTTT
CDR3 protein: CASSPSENTIYF